This T cell receptor (beta chain) was observed in a study of beta chain features in type 1 diabetes. This clone appeared a few times. Trimming took off 3 bases at V and 2 bases at J, with 11 bases between the two ends. CDR1 is SGHNT and CDR2 is YYREEE in the germline V gene (reference sequence). The CDR3 sequence is 14 residues long. Reverse transcription of all isolated RNA meant that expressed TCRB transcripts were sequenced. TCRdb keeps only in-frame clones here, not all; method: immunoSEQ multiplex PCR. This table has about 930,000 clones, 15% to 20% appearing once. The J gene is TRBJ2-5, the V gene TRBV5-4, with a weak D call TRBD2 (6 bases). Sequencing was performed on naive CD4+ T cells from blood. The receptor's source is a young woman in good health. CDR3 sequence (DNA): TGTGCCAGCAGCTCTGGGGACTTACAAGAGACCCAGTACTTC. Translated: CASSSGDLQETQYF.